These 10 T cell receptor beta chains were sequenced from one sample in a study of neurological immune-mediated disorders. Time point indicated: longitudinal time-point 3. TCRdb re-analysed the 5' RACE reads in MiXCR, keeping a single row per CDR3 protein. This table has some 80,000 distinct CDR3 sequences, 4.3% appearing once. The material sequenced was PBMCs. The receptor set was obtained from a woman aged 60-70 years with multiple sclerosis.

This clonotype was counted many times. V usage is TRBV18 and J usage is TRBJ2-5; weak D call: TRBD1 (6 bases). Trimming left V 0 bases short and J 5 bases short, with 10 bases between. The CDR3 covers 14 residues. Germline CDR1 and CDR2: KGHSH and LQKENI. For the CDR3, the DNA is TGTGCCAGCTCACCACCCCCCCAGGGGGAGACCCAGTACTTC. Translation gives CASSPPPQGETQYF.

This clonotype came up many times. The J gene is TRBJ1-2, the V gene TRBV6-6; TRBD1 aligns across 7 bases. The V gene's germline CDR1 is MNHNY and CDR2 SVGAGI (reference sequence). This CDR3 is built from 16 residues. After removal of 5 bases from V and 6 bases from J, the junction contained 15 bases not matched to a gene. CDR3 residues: CASSRLTGQDMNGYTF. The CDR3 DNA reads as TGTGCCAGCAGTCGCCTCACTGGACAGGACATGAATGGCTACACCTTC.

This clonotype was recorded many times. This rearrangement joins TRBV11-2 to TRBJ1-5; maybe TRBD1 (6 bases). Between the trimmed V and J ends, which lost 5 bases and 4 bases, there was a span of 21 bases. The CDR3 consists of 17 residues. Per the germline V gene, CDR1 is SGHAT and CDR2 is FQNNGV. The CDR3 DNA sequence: TGTGCCAGCAGCACAAACAGGGATGGGGTCCAAAATCAGCCCCAGCATTTT. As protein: CASSTNRDGVQNQPQHF.

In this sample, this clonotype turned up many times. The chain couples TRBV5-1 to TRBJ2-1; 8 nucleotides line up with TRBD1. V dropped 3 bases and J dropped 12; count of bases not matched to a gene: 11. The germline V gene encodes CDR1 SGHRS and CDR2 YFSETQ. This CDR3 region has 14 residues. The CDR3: CASSSEGRGQGQFF. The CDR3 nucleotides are TGCGCCAGCAGCTCGGAGGGGCGCGGACAGGGGCAGTTCTTC.

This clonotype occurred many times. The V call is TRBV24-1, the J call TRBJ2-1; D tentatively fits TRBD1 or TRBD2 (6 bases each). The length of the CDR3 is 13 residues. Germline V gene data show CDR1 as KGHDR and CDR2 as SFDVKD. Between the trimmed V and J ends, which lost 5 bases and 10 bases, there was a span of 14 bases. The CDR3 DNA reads TGTGCCACCAGTGCCCTTGCGGGACACGAGCAGTTCTTC. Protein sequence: CATSALAGHEQFF.

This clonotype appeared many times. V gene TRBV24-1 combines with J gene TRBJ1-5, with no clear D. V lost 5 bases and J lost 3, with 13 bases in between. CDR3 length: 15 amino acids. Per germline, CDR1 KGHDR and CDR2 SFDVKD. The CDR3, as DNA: TGTGCCACCAGTGGCGGACGGCTTCACAATCAGCCCCAGCATTTT. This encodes CATSGGRLHNQPQHF.

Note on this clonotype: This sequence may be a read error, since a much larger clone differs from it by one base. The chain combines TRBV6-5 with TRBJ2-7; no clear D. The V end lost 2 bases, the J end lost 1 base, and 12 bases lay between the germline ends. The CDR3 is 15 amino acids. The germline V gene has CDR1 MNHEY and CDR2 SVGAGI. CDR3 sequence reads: CASSYAVGLSYEQYF. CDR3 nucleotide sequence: TGTGCCAGCAGTTACGCGGTAGGATTATCCTACGAGCAGTACTTC.

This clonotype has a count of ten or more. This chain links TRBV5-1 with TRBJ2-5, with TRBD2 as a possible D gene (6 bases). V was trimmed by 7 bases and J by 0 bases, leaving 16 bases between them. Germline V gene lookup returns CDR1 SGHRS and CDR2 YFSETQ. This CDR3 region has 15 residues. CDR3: CASGDGGGNQETQYF. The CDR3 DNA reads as TGCGCCAGCGGAGACGGGGGAGGTAACCAAGAGACCCAGTACTTC. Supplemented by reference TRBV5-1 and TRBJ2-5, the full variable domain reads KAGVTQTPRYLIKTRGQQVTLSCSPISGHRSVSWYQQTPGQGLQFLFEYFSETQRNKGNFPGRFSGRQFSNSRSEMNVSTLELGDSALYLCASGDGGGNQETQYFGPGTRLLVL.

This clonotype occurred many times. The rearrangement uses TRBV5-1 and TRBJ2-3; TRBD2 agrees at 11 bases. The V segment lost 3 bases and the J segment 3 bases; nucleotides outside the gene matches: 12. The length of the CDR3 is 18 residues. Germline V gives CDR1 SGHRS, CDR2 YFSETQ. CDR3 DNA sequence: TGCGCCAGCAGCTCAATGCTACTAGCGGGGGAACCAACAGATACGCAGTATTTT. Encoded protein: CASSSMLLAGEPTDTQYF.

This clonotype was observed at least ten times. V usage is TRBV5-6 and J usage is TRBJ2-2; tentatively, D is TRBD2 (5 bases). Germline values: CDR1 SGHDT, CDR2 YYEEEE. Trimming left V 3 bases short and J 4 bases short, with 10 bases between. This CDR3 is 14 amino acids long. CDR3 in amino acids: CASSYVGGTGELFF. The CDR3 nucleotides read TGTGCCAGCAGCTATGTAGGAGGCACCGGGGAGCTGTTTTTT.